The present entry profiles one T cell receptor beta chain with its context. The study ran its PCR with 60 Vbeta and 13 Jbeta primers. Here immunoSEQ multiplex PCR was the method, and the copy in TCRdb shows in-frame clones only, minus some. The sample consists of 100,000 to 120,000 clones, around four fifths of them appearing once. This specimen belongs to a study of cytomegalovirus exposure and HLA in healthy donors. The CDR3 totals 17 residues. Germline loops: CDR1 SGHTA, CDR2 FQGTGA. The V segment lost 0 bases and the J segment 1 base; nucleotides outside the gene matches: 6. This clonotype was sampled from a woman aged 55-69 years in good health and CMV-seropositive. Sequenced material: PBMCs. V and J are TRBV7-3 and TRBJ2-3, with 8 nucleotides matching TRBD2. The CDR3 nucleotides read TGTGCCAGCAGCTTAACTAGGACTAGCTTCGGCACAGATACGCAGTATTTT. Translated, it gives CASSLTRTSFGTDTQYF.